This T cell receptor (beta chain) originates from a study of T cell responses to AZD1222 COVID-19 vaccine. Study observations and caveats: Sampling captured repertoires only after the peak T cell response. Seropositive status at baseline applied to only 5 to 7 AZD1222 recipients.

Comments on this clone: The antigen is undetermined.

Assay: immunoSEQ multiplex PCR; the TCRdb copy retains only in-frame clones and omits some. The top ten clones hold around 9.3% of a sample with around 180,000 clones, 85% to 95% of them seen once. CDR1 and CDR2 (germline): SGHRS, YFSETQ. V lost 0 bases and J 1 base, leaving 12 bases between the germline ends. The CDR3 totals 16 residues. The receptor's source is an adult in good health. The sample was peripheral blood, taken on day 0 of AZD1222 vaccination. The rearrangement links TRBV5-1 to TRBJ2-3; a weak D match, TRBD1 (6 bases). Here the CDR3 DNA reads TGCGCCAGCAGCTTGGCCCCAGGGGCGGGCACAGATACGCAGTATTTT. It encodes CASSLAPGAGTDTQYF.